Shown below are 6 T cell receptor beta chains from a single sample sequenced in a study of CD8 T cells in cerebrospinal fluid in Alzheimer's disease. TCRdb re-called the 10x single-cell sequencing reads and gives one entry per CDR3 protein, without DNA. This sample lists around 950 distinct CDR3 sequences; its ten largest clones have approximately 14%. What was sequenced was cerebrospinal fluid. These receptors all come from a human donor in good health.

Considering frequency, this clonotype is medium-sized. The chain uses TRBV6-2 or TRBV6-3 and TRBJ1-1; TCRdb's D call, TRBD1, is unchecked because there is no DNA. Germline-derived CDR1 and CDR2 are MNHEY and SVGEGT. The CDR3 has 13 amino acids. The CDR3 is CASSFDRDTEAFF.

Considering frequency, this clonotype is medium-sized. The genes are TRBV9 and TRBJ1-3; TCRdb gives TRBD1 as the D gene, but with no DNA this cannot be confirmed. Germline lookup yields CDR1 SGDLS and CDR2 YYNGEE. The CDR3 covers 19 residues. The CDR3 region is CASSVEGRGQGSSGNTIYF.

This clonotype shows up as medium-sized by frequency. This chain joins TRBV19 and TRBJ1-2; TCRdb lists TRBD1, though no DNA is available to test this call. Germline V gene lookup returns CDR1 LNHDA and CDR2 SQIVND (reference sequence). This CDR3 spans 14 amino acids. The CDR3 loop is CASSIAGPLGGYTF.

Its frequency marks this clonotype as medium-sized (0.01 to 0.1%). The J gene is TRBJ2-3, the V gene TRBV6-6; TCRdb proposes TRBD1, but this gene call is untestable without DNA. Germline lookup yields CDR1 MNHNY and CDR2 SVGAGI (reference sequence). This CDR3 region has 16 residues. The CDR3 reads CASSFIGGGSTDTQYF.

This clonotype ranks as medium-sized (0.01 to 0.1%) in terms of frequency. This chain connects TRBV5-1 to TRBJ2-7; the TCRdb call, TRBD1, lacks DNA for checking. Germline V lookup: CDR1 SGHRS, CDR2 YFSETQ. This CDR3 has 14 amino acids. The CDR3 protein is CASSPGTVMYEQYF.

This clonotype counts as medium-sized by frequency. The CDR3 sequence: CASSYRGLSNQPQHF. The V call is TRBV6-2 or TRBV6-3, the J call TRBJ1-5; with no DNA, the TCRdb D assignment of TRBD1 cannot be verified. The germline gives CDR1 MNHEY, CDR2 SVGEGT. The CDR3 is made up of 15 amino acids.